This TCR beta chain appears in the sequencing data of a study of T cell clones after liver transplantation. Overall study: A pre-transplant mixed lymphocyte reaction with TCRbeta sequencing defined graft-donor-reactive clones followed in post-transplant blood. Third-party-reactive TCRbeta sequences from pre-transplant mixed lymphocyte reactions served as antigen-independent comparators.

The assay was immunoSEQ multiplex PCR, and TCRdb's table has in-frame clones only and misses some. The table shows approximately 72,000 clones, with roughly 90% occurring only once. Study observations and caveats: A larger donor-reactive than third-party decline suggested partial antigen-specific deletion. A significant post-transplant drop in circulating graft-donor-reactive CD4 TCRbeta sequences occurred in most of the 8 subjects.

As concerns this clone: Its cognate antigen is unknown.

The V and J ends lost 6 bases and 2 bases respectively, with 19 bases between them. Germline V gene sequence: CDR1 SGHDT, CDR2 YYEEEE. This CDR3 comprises 16 residues. The material was CD4+ T cells from blood, obtained before liver transplant. The sequence was collected from a human donor who received a liver transplant. The genes are TRBV5-6 and TRBJ2-3, with a weak D call TRBD2 (6 bases). The CDR3 is CASTPPRGTFTDTQYF. As DNA, the CDR3 is TGTGCCAGCACCCCCCCGCGCGGGACTTTCACAGATACGCAGTATTTT.